A selection of T cell receptor beta chains follows, all from one sample in a study of blood T cell repertoires in COVID-19. TCRdb keeps only in-frame clones here, not all; method: immunoSEQ multiplex PCR. Here the sample spans around 110,000 clones, 82% being singletons. The sequencing sample was made of peripheral blood. Receptor source: a woman aged 70-85 years with acute or convalescent COVID-19. The CDR3 runs from the conserved cysteine through the conserved F or W. The D gene is left open where the match is weak. Clone size is not always given. Where it is, it says once, few, many or a class for expanded clones.

.	TRBV12-3/TRBV12-4	TRBJ1-6	.	CASSILGNSPLHF	TGTGCCAGCAGCATCCTCGGTAATTCACCCCTCCACTTT
TRBD1	TRBV30	TRBJ1-2	.	CAWSVRAGGAGYTF	TGTGCCTGGAGTGTACGGGCAGGGGGCGCGGGCTACACCTTC
TRBD1	TRBV10-1	TRBJ1-1	.	CASRDREDTEAFF	TGCGCCAGCAGGGACAGGGAGGACACTGAAGCTTTCTTT
TRBD1	TRBV6-6	TRBJ2-2	.	CASSIDRGRAGELFF	TGTGCCAGCAGCATCGACAGGGGCAGGGCCGGGGAGCTGTTTTTT
TRBD1	TRBV28	TRBJ1-2	.	CASRTGRGYTF	TGTGCCAGCAGGACAGGGCGAGGCTACACCTTC
.	TRBV12-3/TRBV12-4	TRBJ1-2	few	CASSLLQGYGYTF	TGTGCCAGCAGTTTGCTTCAGGGGTATGGCTACACCTTC
TRBD1	TRBV18	TRBJ2-1	.	CASSRERQGSYNEQFF	TGTGCCAGCTCACGGGAGAGACAGGGCTCCTACAATGAGCAGTTCTTC
.	TRBV11-3	TRBJ1-2	.	CASRLSGGLGYTF	TGTGCCAGCAGGTTATCGGGGGGGCTTGGCTACACCTTC
.	TRBV5-4	TRBJ1-2	few	CASSSRTVLNYGYTF	TGTGCCAGCAGCTCAAGGACAGTTCTTAACTATGGCTACACCTTC
TRBD2	TRBV10-3	TRBJ2-1	.	CAISENPGGGNNEQFF	TGTGCCATCAGTGAGAATCCCGGCGGGGGGAACAATGAGCAGTTCTTC
.	TRBV5-6	TRBJ2-1	.	CASSSKTKSHNEQFF	TGTGCCAGCAGCTCCAAGACTAAAAGTCACAATGAGCAGTTCTTC
.	TRBV9	TRBJ1-2	.	CASSVGTEGRYTF	TGTGCCAGCAGCGTAGGGACAGAGGGTCGCTACACCTTC
TRBD1	TRBV6-5	TRBJ1-2	.	CASSSGQTNYGYTF	TGTGCCAGCAGTTCGGGACAGACAAACTATGGCTACACCTTC
.	TRBV5-6	TRBJ1-1	.	CASSRWGRGNTEAFF	TGTGCCAGCAGCCGTTGGGGGAGGGGAAACACTGAAGCTTTCTTT
TRBD1	TRBV25-1	TRBJ1-1	.	CASSKGGLTEAFF	TGTGCCAGCAGTAAAGGGGGCCTCACTGAAGCTTTCTTT
.	TRBV9	TRBJ1-2	.	CASSVEGAPLYGYTF	TGTGCCAGCAGCGTAGAAGGAGCCCCATTATATGGCTACACCTTC
TRBD2	TRBV18	TRBJ2-1	.	CASSPPGLAGGTLGQFF	TGTGCCAGCTCACCACCGGGACTAGCGGGGGGAACCTTAGGGCAGTTCTTC
.	TRBV7-6	TRBJ2-3	few	CASSWRRSGADTQYF	TGTGCCAGCAGCTGGCGGCGGTCAGGGGCAGATACGCAGTATTTT
TRBD1	TRBV11-1	TRBJ1-1	.	CASSLRTGSNTEAFF	TGTGCCAGCAGCTTAAGGACAGGGTCGAACACTGAAGCTTTCTTT
TRBD1	TRBV7-2	TRBJ2-1	few	CASSFGPGTGENEQFF	TGTGCCAGCAGCTTTGGTCCCGGGACAGGGGAGAATGAGCAGTTCTTC
TRBD1	TRBV7-2	TRBJ2-7	.	CASSVALDRAYEQYF	TGTGCCAGCAGCGTGGCATTGGACAGGGCCTACGAGCAGTACTTC
TRBD1	TRBV7-8	TRBJ1-2	.	CASSLRGQGSGGYTF	TGTGCCAGCAGCTTACGGGGACAGGGATCGGGCGGCTACACCTTC
TRBD1	TRBV7-8	TRBJ1-2	.	CASSSRGTGGAYGYTF	TGTGCCAGCAGCTCCCGTGGGACAGGTGGAGCCTATGGCTACACCTTC
.	TRBV19	TRBJ1-3	.	CASSTNSLSSGNTIYF	TGTGCCAGTAGTACGAATTCCCTGAGCTCTGGAAACACCATATATTTT
TRBD1	TRBV10-3	TRBJ2-3	.	CAISPGTGTDTQYF	TGTGCCATCAGCCCCGGGACAGGGACGGATACGCAGTATTTT
.	TRBV19	TRBJ2-1	.	CASMLGGAFTEQFF	TGTGCCAGTATGTTGGGGGGGGCCTTTACCGAGCAGTTCTTC
.	TRBV2	TRBJ1-3	.	CASRDKYASGNTIYF	TGTGCCAGCAGGGACAAATATGCCTCTGGAAACACCATATATTTT
.	TRBV25-1	TRBJ1-3	.	CASSEWGTSGNTIYF	TGTGCCAGCAGTGAATGGGGGACAAGTGGAAACACCATATATTTT
.	TRBV5-4	TRBJ1-1	.	CASSGRGLLMNTEAFF	TGTGCCAGCAGCGGTAGGGGACTGCTCATGAACACTGAAGCTTTCTTT
.	TRBV18	TRBJ1-5	.	CASSQNGGRQPQHF	TGTGCCAGCTCACAGAACGGGGGGAGGCAGCCCCAGCATTTT
.	TRBV12-3/TRBV12-4	TRBJ1-1	.	CASSLSGLTEAFF	TGTGCCAGCAGTCTAAGTGGGCTGACTGAAGCTTTCTTT
TRBD1	TRBV14	TRBJ2-2	.	CASSRAGTERTGELFF	TGTGCCAGCAGCCGTGCCGGGACAGAAAGGACCGGGGAGCTGTTTTTT
.	TRBV29-1	TRBJ1-2	few	CSVATGQELYGYTF	TGCAGCGTGGCCACGGGACAAGAACTCTATGGCTACACCTTC
.	TRBV29-1	TRBJ1-2	.	CSAGFPAMQGGYGYTF	TGCAGCGCTGGGTTCCCCGCAATGCAGGGTGGCTATGGCTACACCTTC
.	TRBV19	TRBJ1-2	few	CASIDRGSSGYYGYTF	TGTGCCAGTATAGATCGGGGCTCTAGCGGTTACTATGGCTACACCTTC
.	TRBV7-2	TRBJ1-3	few	CASSPGGGNTIYF	TGTGCCAGCTCCCCCGGGGGGGGAAACACCATATATTTT
TRBD2	TRBV5-1	TRBJ2-5	.	CASSLGLAGDLQETQYF	TGCGCCAGCAGCTTGGGCTTAGCGGGGGACCTCCAAGAGACCCAGTACTTC
TRBD2	TRBV11-2	TRBJ2-5	.	CASSLDRAGGSQETQYF	TGTGCCAGCAGCTTAGATAGAGCGGGGGGGTCTCAAGAGACCCAGTACTTC
.	TRBV27	TRBJ2-3	.	CASGGTLPPTDTQYF	TGTGCCAGCGGGGGCACTCTCCCCCCCACAGATACGCAGTATTTT
.	TRBV7-2	TRBJ1-2	.	CASSLAQTGAHGYTF	TGTGCCAGCAGCTTAGCGCAAACAGGAGCCCATGGCTACACCTTC
.	TRBV19	TRBJ1-1	.	CASSIGTAKAFF	TGTGCCAGTAGTATAGGGACAGCAAAGGCTTTCTTT
TRBD2	TRBV2	TRBJ2-1	.	CASLRLAGVDEQFF	TGTGCCAGCTTAAGACTAGCGGGTGTGGATGAGCAGTTCTTC
TRBD2	TRBV5-4	TRBJ2-1	.	CASSPGTSGNNEQFF	TGTGCCAGCAGCCCCGGGACTAGCGGGAACAATGAGCAGTTCTTC
.	TRBV2	TRBJ1-1	.	CASTVQNTEAFF	TGTGCCAGCACTGTACAGAACACTGAAGCTTTCTTT
.	TRBV6-5	TRBJ1-1	.	CASSSGDMNTEAFF	TGTGCCAGCAGTTCAGGGGATATGAACACTGAAGCTTTCTTT
TRBD2	TRBV11-3	TRBJ2-5	.	CASSLESAGVETQYF	TGTGCCAGCAGCTTAGAATCAGCGGGGGTAGAGACCCAGTACTTC
.	TRBV2	TRBJ1-6	.	CASSGGRRAYNSPLHF	TGTGCCAGCAGTGGAGGCAGGCGGGCCTATAATTCACCCCTCCACTTT
TRBD1	TRBV27	TRBJ1-6	.	CASSLSRTGHPLHF	TGTGCCAGCAGTTTATCCAGGACAGGGCATCCCCTCCACTTT
TRBD1	TRBV6-1	TRBJ1-5	.	CASSEQGDQPQHF	TGTGCCAGCAGTGAGCAGGGGGATCAGCCCCAGCATTTT
.	TRBV7-3	TRBJ1-2	medium-sized	CASSLTGTPAYGYTF	TGTGCCAGCAGCTTAACGGGGACACCGGCCTATGGCTACACCTTC
TRBD1	TRBV11-2	TRBJ1-2	.	CASSLGTYAGTGIYGYTF	TGTGCCAGCAGCTTAGGAACATACGCCGGGACAGGGATCTATGGCTACACCTTC
TRBD2	TRBV6-2/TRBV6-3	TRBJ2-3	few	CASSRGLAGDVYTQYF	TGTGCCAGCAGCCGTGGACTAGCGGGGGATGTTTATACGCAGTATTTT
.	TRBV11-3	TRBJ1-4	.	CASSLRTPPNEKLFF	TGTGCCAGCAGCCTTAGGACACCTCCTAATGAAAAACTGTTTTTT